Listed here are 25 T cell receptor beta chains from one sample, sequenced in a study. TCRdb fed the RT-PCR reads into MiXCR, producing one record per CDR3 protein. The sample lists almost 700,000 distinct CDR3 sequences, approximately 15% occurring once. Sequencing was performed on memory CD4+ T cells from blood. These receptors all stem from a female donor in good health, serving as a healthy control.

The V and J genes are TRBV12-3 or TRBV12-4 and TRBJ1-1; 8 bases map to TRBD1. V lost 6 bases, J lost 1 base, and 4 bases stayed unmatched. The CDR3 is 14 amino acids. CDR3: CASRRTGTNTEAFF. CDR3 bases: TGTGCCAGCAGACGGACAGGGACGAACACTGAAGCTTTCTTT.

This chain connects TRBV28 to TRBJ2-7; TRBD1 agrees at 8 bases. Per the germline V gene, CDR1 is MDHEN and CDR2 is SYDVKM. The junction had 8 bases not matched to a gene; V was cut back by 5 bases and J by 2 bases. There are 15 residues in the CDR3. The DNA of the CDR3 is TGTGCCAGCAGTGCACCCGGACAGGGCACCTACGAGCAGTACTTC. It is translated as CASSAPGQGTYEQYF.

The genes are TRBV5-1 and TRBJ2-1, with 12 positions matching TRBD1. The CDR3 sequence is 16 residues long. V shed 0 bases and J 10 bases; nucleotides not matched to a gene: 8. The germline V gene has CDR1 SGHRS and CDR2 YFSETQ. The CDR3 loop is CASSLAGTGGSNEQFF. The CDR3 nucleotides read TGCGCCAGCAGCTTGGCCGGGACAGGGGGCTCGAACGAGCAGTTCTTC.

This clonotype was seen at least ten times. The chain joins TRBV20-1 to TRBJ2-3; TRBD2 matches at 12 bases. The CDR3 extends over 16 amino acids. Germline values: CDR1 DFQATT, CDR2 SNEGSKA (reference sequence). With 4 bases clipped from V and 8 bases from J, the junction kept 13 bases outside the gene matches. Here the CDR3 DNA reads TGCAGTGCTACTCCGGCGACTAGCGGGGGTTGGGGTACGCAGTATTTT. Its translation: CSATPATSGGWGTQYF.

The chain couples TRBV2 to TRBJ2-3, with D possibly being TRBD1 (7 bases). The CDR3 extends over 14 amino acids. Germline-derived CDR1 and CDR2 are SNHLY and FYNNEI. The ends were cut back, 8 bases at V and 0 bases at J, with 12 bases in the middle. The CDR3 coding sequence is TGTGCCAGCCAGGGGGGCAGCAGCACAGATACGCAGTATTTT. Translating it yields CASQGGSSTDTQYF.

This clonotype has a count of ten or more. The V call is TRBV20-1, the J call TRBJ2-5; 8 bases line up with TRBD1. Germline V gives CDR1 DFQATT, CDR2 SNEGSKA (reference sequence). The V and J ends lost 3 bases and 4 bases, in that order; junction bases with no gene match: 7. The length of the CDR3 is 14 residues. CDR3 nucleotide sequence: TGCAGTGCTAGTGCAGGGGGCGCCATAGAGACCCAGTACTTC. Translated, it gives CSASAGGAIETQYF.

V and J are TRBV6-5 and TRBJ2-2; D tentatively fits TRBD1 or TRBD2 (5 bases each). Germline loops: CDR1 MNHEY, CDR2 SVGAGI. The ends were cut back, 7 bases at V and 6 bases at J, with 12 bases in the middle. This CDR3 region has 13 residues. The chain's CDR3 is CASKGTGAGELFF. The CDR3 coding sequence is TGTGCCAGCAAAGGGACCGGCGCCGGGGAGCTGTTTTTT.

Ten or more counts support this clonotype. The CDR3 sequence is CASSWDFNTGELFF. In DNA, the CDR3 is TGTGCCAGCAGCTGGGACTTTAACACCGGGGAGCTGTTTTTT. The chain has TRBV7-2 and TRBJ2-2; TRBD2 is a possible D gene (6 bases). The CDR3 runs 14 residues. Trimming removed 4 bases from V and 2 bases from J, with 8 bases in between. Germline V gene data show CDR1 as SGHTA and CDR2 as FQGNSA. Variable domain in full (rest from reference TRBV7-2 and TRBJ2-2): GAGVSQSPSNKVTEKGKDVELRCDPISGHTALYWYRQSLGQGLEFLIYFQGNSAPDKSGLPSDRFSAERTGGSVSTLTIQRTQQEDSAVYLCASSWDFNTGELFFGEGSRLTVL.

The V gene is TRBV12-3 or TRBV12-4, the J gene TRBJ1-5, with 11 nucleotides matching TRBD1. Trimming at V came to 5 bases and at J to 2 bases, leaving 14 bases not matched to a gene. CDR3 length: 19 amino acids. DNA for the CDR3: TGTGCCAGCAGTCGACCCGGGACAGGGGGTCGGTTTGGCAATCAGCCCCAGCATTTT. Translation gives CASSRPGTGGRFGNQPQHF.

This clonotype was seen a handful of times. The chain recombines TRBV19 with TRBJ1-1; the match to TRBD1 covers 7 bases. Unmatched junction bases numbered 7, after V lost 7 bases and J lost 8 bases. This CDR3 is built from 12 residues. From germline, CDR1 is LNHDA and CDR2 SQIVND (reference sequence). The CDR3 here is CASTVRGREAFF. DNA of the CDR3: TGTGCCAGTACCGTGAGGGGGCGAGAAGCTTTCTTT.

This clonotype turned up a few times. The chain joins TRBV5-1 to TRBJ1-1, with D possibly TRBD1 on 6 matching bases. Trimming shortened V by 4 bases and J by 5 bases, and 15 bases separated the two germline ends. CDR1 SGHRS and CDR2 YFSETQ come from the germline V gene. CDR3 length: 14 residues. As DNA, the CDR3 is TGCGCCAGCAGCCCCGGGACATTCGGGACTGAAGCTTTCTTT. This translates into CASSPGTFGTEAFF.

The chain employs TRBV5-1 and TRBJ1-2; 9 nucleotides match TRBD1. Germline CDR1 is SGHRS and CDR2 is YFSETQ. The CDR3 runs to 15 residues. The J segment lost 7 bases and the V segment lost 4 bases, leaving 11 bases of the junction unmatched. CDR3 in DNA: TGCGCCAGCAGCATTGAGTCGGACAGGGGTGGTGGCTACACCTTC. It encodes CASSIESDRGGGYTF.

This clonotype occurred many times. The DNA of the CDR3 is TGCAGCGTTGAATCGCAGGGTAACACTGAAGCTTTCTTT. Residues: CSVESQGNTEAFF. V gene TRBV29-1 combines with J gene TRBJ1-1; maybe TRBD1 (5 bases). Germline CDR1 SQVTM, CDR2 ANQGSEA. CDR3 length equals 13 residues. Trimming took off 2 bases at V and 2 bases at J, with 9 bases between the two ends.

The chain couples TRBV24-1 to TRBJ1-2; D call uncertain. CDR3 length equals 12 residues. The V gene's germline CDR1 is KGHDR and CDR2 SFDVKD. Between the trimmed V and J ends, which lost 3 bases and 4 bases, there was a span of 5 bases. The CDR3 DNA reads TGTGCCACCAGTGATCCGACCTATGGCTACACCTTC. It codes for CATSDPTYGYTF.

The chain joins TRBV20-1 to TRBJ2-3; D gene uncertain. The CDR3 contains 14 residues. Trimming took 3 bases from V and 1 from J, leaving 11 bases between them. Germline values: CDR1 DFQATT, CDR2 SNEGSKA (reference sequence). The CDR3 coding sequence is TGCAGTGCTAGGTCCCAGTTCGGCACAGATACGCAGTATTTT. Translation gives CSARSQFGTDTQYF.

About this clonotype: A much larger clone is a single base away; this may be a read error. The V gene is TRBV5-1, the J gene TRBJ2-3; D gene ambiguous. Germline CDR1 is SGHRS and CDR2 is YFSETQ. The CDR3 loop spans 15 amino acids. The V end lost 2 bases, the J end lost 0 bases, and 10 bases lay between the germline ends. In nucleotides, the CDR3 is TGCGCCAGCAGCTTACAGAGGATTAGCACAGATACGCAGTATTTT. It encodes CASSLQRISTDTQYF.

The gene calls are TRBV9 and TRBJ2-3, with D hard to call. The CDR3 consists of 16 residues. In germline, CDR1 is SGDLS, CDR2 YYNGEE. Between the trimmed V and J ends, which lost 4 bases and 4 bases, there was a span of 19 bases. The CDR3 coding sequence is TGTGCCAGCAGCCCCAGACTGGGATCAACCTCAGATACGCAGTATTTT. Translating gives CASSPRLGSTSDTQYF.

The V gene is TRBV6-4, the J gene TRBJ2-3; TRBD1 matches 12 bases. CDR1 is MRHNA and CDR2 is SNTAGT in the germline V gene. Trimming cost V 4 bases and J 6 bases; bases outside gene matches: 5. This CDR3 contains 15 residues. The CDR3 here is CASSVGQGAGDTQYF. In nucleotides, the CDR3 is TGTGCCAGCAGTGTGGGACAGGGGGCCGGGGATACGCAGTATTTT.

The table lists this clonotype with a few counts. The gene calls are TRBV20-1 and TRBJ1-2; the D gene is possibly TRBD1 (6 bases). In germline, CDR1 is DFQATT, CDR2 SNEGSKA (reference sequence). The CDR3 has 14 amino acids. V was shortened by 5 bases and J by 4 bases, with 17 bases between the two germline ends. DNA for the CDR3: TGCAGTGCTCCAGAGATAGGGGGTGGCTATGGCTACACCTTC. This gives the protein CSAPEIGGGYGYTF.

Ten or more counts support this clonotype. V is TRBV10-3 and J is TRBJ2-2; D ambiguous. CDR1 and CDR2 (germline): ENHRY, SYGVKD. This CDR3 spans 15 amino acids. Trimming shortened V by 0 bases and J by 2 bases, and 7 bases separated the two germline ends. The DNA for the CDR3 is TGTGCCATCAGTGAGTCAGTTAGAAACACCGGGGAGCTGTTTTTT. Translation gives CAISESVRNTGELFF.

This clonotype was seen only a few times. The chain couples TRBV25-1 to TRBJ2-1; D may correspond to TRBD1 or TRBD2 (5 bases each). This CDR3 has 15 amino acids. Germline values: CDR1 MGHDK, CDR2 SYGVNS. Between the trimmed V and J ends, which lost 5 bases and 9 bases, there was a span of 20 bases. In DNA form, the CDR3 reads TGTGCCAGCAGTAGGGGTGATGGGAGAAGCGGTGAGCAGTTCTTC. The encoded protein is CASSRGDGRSGEQFF.

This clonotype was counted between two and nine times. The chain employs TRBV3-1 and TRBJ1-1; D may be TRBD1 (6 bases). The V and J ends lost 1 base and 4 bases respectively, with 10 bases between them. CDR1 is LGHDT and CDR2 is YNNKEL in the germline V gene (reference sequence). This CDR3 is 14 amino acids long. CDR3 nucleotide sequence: TGTGCCAGCAGCCAAGCTGACAGGCCCACTGAAGCTTTCTTT. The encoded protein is CASSQADRPTEAFF. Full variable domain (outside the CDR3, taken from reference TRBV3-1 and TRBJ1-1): DTAVSQTPKYLVTQMGNDKSIKCEQNLGHDTMYWYKQDSKKFLKIMFSYNNKELIINETVPNRFSPKSPDKAHLNLHINSLELGDSAVYFCASSQADRPTEAFFGQGTRLTVV.

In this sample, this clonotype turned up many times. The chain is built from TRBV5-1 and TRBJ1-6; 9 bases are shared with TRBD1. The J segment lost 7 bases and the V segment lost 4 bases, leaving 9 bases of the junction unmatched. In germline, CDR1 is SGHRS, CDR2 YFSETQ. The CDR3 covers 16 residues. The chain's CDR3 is CASSVEGQGINSPLHF. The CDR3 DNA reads TGCGCCAGCAGCGTCGAAGGACAGGGGATAAATTCACCCCTCCACTTT.

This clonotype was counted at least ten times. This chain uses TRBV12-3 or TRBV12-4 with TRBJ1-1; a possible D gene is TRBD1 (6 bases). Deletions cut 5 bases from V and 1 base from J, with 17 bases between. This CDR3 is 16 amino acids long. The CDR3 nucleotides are TGTGCCAGCAGTATCAACCCCAGGGGTGGGAACACTGAAGCTTTCTTT. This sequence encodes CASSINPRGGNTEAFF.

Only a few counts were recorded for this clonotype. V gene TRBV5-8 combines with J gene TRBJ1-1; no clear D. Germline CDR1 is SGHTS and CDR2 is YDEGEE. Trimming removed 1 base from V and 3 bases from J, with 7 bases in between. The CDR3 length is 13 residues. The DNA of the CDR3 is TGTGCCAGCAGCTTGCAGGCTGACACTGAAGCTTTCTTT. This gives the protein CASSLQADTEAFF.